What follows describes a single T cell receptor (beta chain). Here immunoSEQ multiplex PCR was the method, and the copy in TCRdb shows in-frame clones only, minus some. This table holds about 2.3 million clones, under 95% found once. The entry originates in a study of shared clonotypes between healthy human individuals. The CDR3 length is 13 residues. CDR1 and CDR2 (germline): WNHNN, SYGVQD (reference sequence). Donors were Caucasian adults residing in Nashville, Tennessee, USA. This receptor was obtained from a young man in good health. Some clones in this sample may be carry-over from other donors' samples. The sample was naive CD4+ T cells from PBMCs. The subset is: CD45RA+ positively selected. V gene TRBV10-1 combines with J gene TRBJ2-5; 7 bases match TRBD2. The J call is in doubt because the DNA end fits TRBJ2-7 better. CDR3 sequence reads: CASSESLADEQYF. The CDR3 bases are TGCGCCAGCAGTGAAAGTCTAGCGGACGAGCAGTACTTC.